This entry lists 23 T cell receptor beta chains sequenced from one sample in a study of shared clonotypes between healthy human individuals. TCRdb's copy holds only in-frame clones and misses some; the assay was immunoSEQ multiplex PCR. The sample carries about 680,000 clones, 92% recorded once. The naive CD8 subset, CD45RO-negative cells positively selected for CCR7, excluded terminally differentiated effector memory CD45RA+ cells. Source material: naive CD8+ T cells sorted from blood. These receptors came from a man aged 30-40 years in good health.

The chain recombines TRBV6-6 with TRBJ2-3; tentative D call: TRBD2 (5 bases). Germline CDR1 MNHNY, CDR2 SVGAGI (reference sequence). This CDR3 spans 14 amino acids. The germline V and J ends were trimmed by 2 bases and 1 base, with 7 bases remaining between them. CDR3 residues: CASSYEGGTDTQYF. DNA of the CDR3: TGTGCCAGCAGTTACGAGGGTGGCACAGATACGCAGTATTTT.

The rearrangement joins TRBV28 to TRBJ2-7, with 7 bases identical to TRBD2. This CDR3 is built from 13 residues. With 8 bases clipped from V and 3 bases from J, the junction kept 7 bases outside the gene matches. CDR1 and CDR2 from the germline V gene are MDHEN and SYDVKM. The DNA for the CDR3 is TGTGCCAGCGGAGCGGGACTGAACTACGAGCAGTACTTC. Protein product: CASGAGLNYEQYF. Looking up the rest from reference TRBV28 and TRBJ2-7 gives the full variable domain: DVKVTQSSRYLVKRTGEKVFLECVQDMDHENMFWYRQDPGLGLRLIYFSYDVKMKEKGDIPEGYSVSREKKERFSLILESASTNQTSMYLCASGAGLNYEQYFGPGTRLTVT.

The chain links TRBV15 to TRBJ1-2, with 8 bases lining up with TRBD1. CDR3 length equals 14 residues. With 6 bases clipped from V and 1 base from J, the junction kept 4 bases outside the gene matches. Per the germline V gene, CDR1 is LNHNV and CDR2 is YYDKDF (reference sequence). The CDR3 nucleotides read TGTGCCACCAGGACACAGGGGGATAACTATGGCTACACCTTC. It is translated as CATRTQGDNYGYTF.

The J gene is TRBJ2-2, the V gene TRBV15; 9 bases map to TRBD1. The length of the CDR3 is 16 residues. The germline gives CDR1 LNHNV, CDR2 YYDKDF (reference sequence). After removal of 5 bases from V and 7 bases from J, the junction contained 11 bases not matched to a gene. The DNA of the CDR3 is TGTGCCACCAGCGTATCCGGGACAGGGAACCGCGGGGAGCTGTTTTTT. Residues: CATSVSGTGNRGELFF.

This clone was recorded only once. This chain uses TRBV7-9 with TRBJ2-2; TRBD2 matches 12 bases. From germline, CDR1 is SEHNR and CDR2 FQNEAQ (reference sequence). The V gene end was trimmed by 6 bases and the J gene end by 8 bases; junction bases not matched to a gene: 10. CDR3 length: 16 amino acids. The CDR3 region is CASSIATSGSLGELFF. CDR3 sequence (DNA): TGTGCCAGCAGTATAGCGACTAGCGGGAGTTTGGGGGAGCTGTTTTTT.

The chain has TRBV11-2 and TRBJ2-3; D uncertain. V lost 4 bases to trimming and J lost 9 bases, with 23 bases between them. Germline lookup yields CDR1 SGHAT and CDR2 FQNNGV. CDR3 size: 16 residues. The CDR3 coding sequence is TGTGCCAGCAGCTCGGACGATCAGGCGAATCAGTGGACGCAGTATTTT. It is translated as CASSSDDQANQWTQYF.

V usage is TRBV6-1 and J usage is TRBJ2-7; 13 bases are a match to TRBD2. This CDR3 contains 16 residues. Germline values: CDR1 MNHNS, CDR2 SASEGT. Losses at the gene ends were 4 bases for V and 6 bases for J; bases not matched to a gene: 9. In nucleotides, the CDR3 is TGTGCCAGCAGTGCCAAACCGGGACTAGCGGGAAGCGAGCAGTACTTC. Residues: CASSAKPGLAGSEQYF.

This sequence joins TRBV28 and TRBJ2-7; maybe TRBD1 (5 bases). Germline V gene data show CDR1 as MDHEN and CDR2 as SYDVKM. V lost 8 bases and J 6 bases, leaving 14 bases between the germline ends. The CDR3 sequence is 12 residues long. CDR3 sequence reads: CASYHPQGEQYF. The CDR3, as DNA: TGTGCCAGCTACCATCCCCAGGGCGAGCAGTACTTC.

This rearrangement joins TRBV15 to TRBJ1-1, with D unresolved. The CDR3 loop spans 14 amino acids. Germline-derived CDR1 and CDR2 are LNHNV and YYDKDF (reference sequence). With 1 base removed from V and 8 bases from J, the gap between germline ends came to 14 bases. The DNA for the CDR3 is TGTGCCACCAGCAGAGCAAGGTCGAGGGTAGAAGCTTTCTTT. Its protein product is CATSRARSRVEAFF. The complete variable domain, with remaining parts taken from reference TRBV15 and TRBJ1-1, reads DAMVIQNPRYQVTQFGKPVTLSCSQTLNHNVMYWYQQKSSQAPKLLFHYYDKDFNNEADTPDNFQSRRPNTSFCFLDIRSPGLGDTAMYLCATSRARSRVEAFFGQGTRLTVV.

The V and J genes are TRBV11-2 and TRBJ2-5, with D maybe TRBD2 (5 bases). This CDR3 has 15 amino acids. Trimming left V 5 bases short and J 3 bases short, with 16 bases between. CDR1 is SGHAT, CDR2 FQNNGV, per germline. Written as DNA, the CDR3 is TGTGCCAGCAGCCCTAGAGAGGGCCGCAAAGAGACCCAGTACTTC. This encodes CASSPREGRKETQYF. Based on the CDR3 plus reference TRBV11-2 and TRBJ2-5, the full variable domain is EAGVAQSPRYKIIEKRQSVAFWCNPISGHATLYWYQQILGQGPKLLIQFQNNGVVDDSQLPKDRFSAERLKGVDSTLKIQPAKLEDSAVYLCASSPREGRKETQYFGPGTRLLVL.

This chain connects TRBV28 to TRBJ2-7; 10 nucleotides align to TRBD2. After removal of 2 bases from V and 3 bases from J, the junction contained 7 bases not matched to a gene. The CDR3 is 16 residues long. Germline V lookup: CDR1 MDHEN, CDR2 SYDVKM. CDR3 in DNA: TGTGCCAGCAGTTTAGCCCTAGCGGGAGAGTTCTACGAGCAGTACTTC. Translating gives CASSLALAGEFYEQYF.

J is TRBJ2-7 and V is TRBV6-1; 9 positions agree with TRBD1. This CDR3 is built from 15 residues. The germline V gene has CDR1 MNHNS and CDR2 SASEGT. V gave up 7 bases and J gave up 4 bases; unmatched junction bases: 11. CDR3 residues: CASTDYGTGLYEQYF. CDR3 nucleotides: TGTGCCAGCACCGACTATGGGACAGGGTTGTACGAGCAGTACTTC.

The V and J genes are TRBV28 and TRBJ2-5, with 7 nucleotides matching TRBD1. After removal of 0 bases from V and 1 base from J, the junction contained 17 bases not matched to a gene. Germline CDR1 is MDHEN and CDR2 is SYDVKM. This CDR3 region has 20 residues. This CDR3 is CASSLCFGGQWIFVQETQYF. DNA for the CDR3: TGTGCCAGCAGTTTATGTTTTGGGGGACAGTGGATATTCGTCCAAGAGACCCAGTACTTC.

This chain joins TRBV11-3 and TRBJ2-2; D uncertain. CDR3 length equals 15 residues. Germline CDR1 is SGHNT and CDR2 is YENEEA. Trimming left V 5 bases short and J 4 bases short, with 14 bases between. The CDR3 bases are TGTGCCAGCAGCCCTCGAATCACGGCCACCGGGGAGCTGTTTTTT. This translates into CASSPRITATGELFF.

This chain connects TRBV2 to TRBJ2-7, with D possibly TRBD1 on 5 matching bases. Germline CDR1 and CDR2: SNHLY and FYNNEI. With 7 bases removed from V and 0 bases from J, the gap between germline ends came to 19 bases. This CDR3 is built from 16 residues. The CDR3 coding sequence is TGTGCCAGCAAGACCACGCTGGGCAGGGACTCCTACGAGCAGTACTTC. As protein: CASKTTLGRDSYEQYF.

The chain uses TRBV28 and TRBJ1-2; 7 bases are shared with TRBD1. V trimming: 3 bases; J trimming: 7 bases; junction bases outside the gene matches: 8. CDR3 size: 14 residues. Germline CDR1 is MDHEN and CDR2 is SYDVKM. The CDR3, as DNA: TGTGCCAGCAGTTTGATTGGACAGGTCGGTGGCTACACCTTC. Protein sequence: CASSLIGQVGGYTF.

DNA for the CDR3: TGTGCCAGCAGCTTAGGCCCAGAGGTGCTGGAGCAGTTCTTC. This encodes CASSLGPEVLEQFF. The rearrangement joins TRBV7-2 to TRBJ2-1; D gene uncertain. CDR3 length equals 14 residues. Trimming pared 1 base from V and 10 bases from J, leaving 14 bases between. Germline V gives CDR1 SGHTA, CDR2 FQGNSA.

This chain uses TRBV11-1 with TRBJ2-7; D perhaps matches TRBD1 (5 bases). Germline CDR1 SGHAT, CDR2 FQDESV (reference sequence). V lost 2 bases, J lost 7 bases, and 6 bases lay in between. The CDR3 has 11 residues. CDR3 bases: TGTGCCAGCAGCTTACAGGGAGAGCAGTACTTC. It codes for CASSLQGEQYF.

The V and J genes are TRBV29-1 and TRBJ2-2; 12 bases are shared with TRBD1. CDR1 is SQVTM, CDR2 ANQGSEA, per germline. The trim removed 4 bases at V and 6 bases at J, leaving 3 bases unmatched. The CDR3 is made up of 14 amino acids. CDR3 coding DNA: TGCAGCGTTGTAGGGACAGGGGGCTCCGGGGAGCTGTTTTTT. This gives the protein CSVVGTGGSGELFF.

This clone was counted a single time. The genes are TRBV28 and TRBJ1-4, with 9 bases matching TRBD1. Germline values: CDR1 MDHEN, CDR2 SYDVKM. The CDR3 extends over 17 amino acids. With 5 bases clipped from V and 6 bases from J, the junction kept 13 bases outside the gene matches. CDR3 DNA: TGTGCCAGCAGTCCGGGACAGGGAATAATGGTTGATGAAAAACTGTTTTTT. Translated: CASSPGQGIMVDEKLFF.

The V call is TRBV10-2, the J call TRBJ2-1; TRBD2 might be the D (6 bases). The CDR3 runs to 17 residues. The V and J ends lost 0 bases and 4 bases respectively, with 16 bases between them. Germline loops: CDR1 WSHSY, CDR2 SAAADI. As DNA, the CDR3 is TGCGCCAGCAGTGAGTCAATAGCGGACCCTCCTTACAATGAGCAGTTCTTC. It specifies CASSESIADPPYNEQFF.

The CDR3 protein is CASSGGAGGLETQYF. CDR3 in DNA: TGCGCCAGCAGCGGAGGAGCGGGAGGGCTAGAGACCCAGTACTTC. The V and J genes are TRBV5-1 and TRBJ2-5, with TRBD2 matching over 10 bases. This CDR3 has 15 amino acids. The V and J ends lost 4 bases and 4 bases, in that order; junction bases with no gene match: 7. CDR1 is SGHRS, CDR2 YFSETQ, per germline.

The chain employs TRBV28 and TRBJ2-1; a possible D gene is TRBD2 (6 bases). Germline loops: CDR1 MDHEN, CDR2 SYDVKM. With 5 bases removed from V and 11 bases from J, the gap between germline ends came to 13 bases. This CDR3 contains 12 residues. CDR3 loop: CASSRRGPQQFF. The CDR3 DNA reads as TGTGCCAGCAGTCGGCGGGGCCCCCAGCAGTTCTTC.